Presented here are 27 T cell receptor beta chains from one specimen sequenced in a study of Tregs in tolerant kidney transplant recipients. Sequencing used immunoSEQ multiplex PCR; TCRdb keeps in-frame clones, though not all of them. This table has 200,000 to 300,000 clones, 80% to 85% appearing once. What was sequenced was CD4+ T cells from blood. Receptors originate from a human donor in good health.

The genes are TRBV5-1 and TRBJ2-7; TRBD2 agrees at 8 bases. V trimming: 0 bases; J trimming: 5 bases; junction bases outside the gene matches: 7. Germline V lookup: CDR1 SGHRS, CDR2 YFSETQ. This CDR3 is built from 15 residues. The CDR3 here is CASSLALAGGDEQYF. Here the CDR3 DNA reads TGCGCCAGCAGCTTGGCTCTCGCGGGAGGTGACGAGCAGTACTTC.

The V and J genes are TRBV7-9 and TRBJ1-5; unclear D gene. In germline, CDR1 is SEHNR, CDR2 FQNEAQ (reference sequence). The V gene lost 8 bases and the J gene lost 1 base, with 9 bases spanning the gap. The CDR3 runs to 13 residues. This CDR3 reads CASAPESNQPQHF. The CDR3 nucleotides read TGTGCCAGCGCCCCAGAGAGCAATCAGCCCCAGCATTTT.

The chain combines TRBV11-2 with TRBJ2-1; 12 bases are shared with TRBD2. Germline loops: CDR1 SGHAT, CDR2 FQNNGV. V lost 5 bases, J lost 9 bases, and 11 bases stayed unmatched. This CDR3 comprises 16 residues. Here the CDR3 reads CASSAPLAGGWIEQFF. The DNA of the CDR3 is TGTGCCAGCAGCGCTCCCCTAGCGGGAGGGTGGATTGAGCAGTTCTTC. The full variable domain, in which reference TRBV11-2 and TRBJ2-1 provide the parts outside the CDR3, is EAGVAQSPRYKIIEKRQSVAFWCNPISGHATLYWYQQILGQGPKLLIQFQNNGVVDDSQLPKDRFSAERLKGVDSTLKIQPAKLEDSAVYLCASSAPLAGGWIEQFFGPGTRLTVL.

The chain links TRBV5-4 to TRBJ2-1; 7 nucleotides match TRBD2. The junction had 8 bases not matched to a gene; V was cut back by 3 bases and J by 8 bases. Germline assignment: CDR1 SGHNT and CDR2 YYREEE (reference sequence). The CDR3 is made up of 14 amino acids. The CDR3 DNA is TGTGCCAGCAGCTCTGTCAGCGGGATCTATGAGCAGTTCTTC. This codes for CASSSVSGIYEQFF. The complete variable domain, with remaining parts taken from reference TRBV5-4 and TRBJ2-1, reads ETGVTQSPTHLIKTRGQQVTLRCSSQSGHNTVSWYQQALGQGPQFIFQYYREEENGRGNFPPRFSGLQFPNYSSELNVNALELDDSALYLCASSSVSGIYEQFFGPGTRLTVL.

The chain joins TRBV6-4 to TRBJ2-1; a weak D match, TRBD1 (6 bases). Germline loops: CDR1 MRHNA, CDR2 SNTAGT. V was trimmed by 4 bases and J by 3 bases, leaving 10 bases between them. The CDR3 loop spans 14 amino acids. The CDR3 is CASSARDNYNEQFF. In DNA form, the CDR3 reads TGTGCCAGCAGTGCCCGGGACAACTACAATGAGCAGTTCTTC.

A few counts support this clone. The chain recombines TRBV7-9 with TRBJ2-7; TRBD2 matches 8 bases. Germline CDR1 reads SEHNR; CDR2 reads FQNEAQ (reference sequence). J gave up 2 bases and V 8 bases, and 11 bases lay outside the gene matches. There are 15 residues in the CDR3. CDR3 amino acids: CASSSLAGSPYEQYF. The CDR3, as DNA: TGTGCCAGCTCTTCCTTAGCGGGAAGTCCCTACGAGCAGTACTTC.

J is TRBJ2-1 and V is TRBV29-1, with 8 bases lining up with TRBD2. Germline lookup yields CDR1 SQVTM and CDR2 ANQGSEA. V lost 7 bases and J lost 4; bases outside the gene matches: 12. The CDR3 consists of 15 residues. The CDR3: CSAEGPAGVYNEQFF. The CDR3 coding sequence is TGCAGCGCCGAAGGGCCAGCGGGAGTGTACAATGAGCAGTTCTTC.

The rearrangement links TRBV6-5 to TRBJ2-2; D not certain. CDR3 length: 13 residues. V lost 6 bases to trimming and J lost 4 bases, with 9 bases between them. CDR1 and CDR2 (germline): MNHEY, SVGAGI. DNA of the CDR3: TGTGCCAGCAGAGCCAGACTCACCGGGGAGCTGTTTTTT. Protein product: CASRARLTGELFF.

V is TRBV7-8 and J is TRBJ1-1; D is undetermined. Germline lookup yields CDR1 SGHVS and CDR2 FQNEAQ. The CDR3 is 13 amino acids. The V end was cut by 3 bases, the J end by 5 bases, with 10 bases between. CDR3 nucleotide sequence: TGTGCCAGCAGCTTTAAAGGTGGAACTGAAGCTTTCTTT. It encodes CASSFKGGTEAFF. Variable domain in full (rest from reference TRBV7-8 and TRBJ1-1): GAGVSQSPRYKVAKRGQDVALRCDPISGHVSLFWYQQALGQGPEFLTYFQNEAQLDKSGLPSDRFFAERPEGSVSTLKIQRTQQEDSAVYLCASSFKGGTEAFFGQGTRLTVV.

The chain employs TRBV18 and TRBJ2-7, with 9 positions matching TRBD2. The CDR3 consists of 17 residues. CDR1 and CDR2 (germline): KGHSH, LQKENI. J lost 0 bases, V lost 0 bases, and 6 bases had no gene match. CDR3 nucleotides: TGTGCCAGCTCACCACCTACCAGCGGGGGGAGCTCCTACGAGCAGTACTTC. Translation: CASSPPTSGGSSYEQYF.

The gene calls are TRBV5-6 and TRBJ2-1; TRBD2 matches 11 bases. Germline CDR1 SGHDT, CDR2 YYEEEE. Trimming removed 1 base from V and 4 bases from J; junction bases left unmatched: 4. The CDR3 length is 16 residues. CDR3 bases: TGTGCCAGCAGCTTGCTAGCGGGGGGAATTTACAATGAGCAGTTCTTC. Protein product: CASSLLAGGIYNEQFF.

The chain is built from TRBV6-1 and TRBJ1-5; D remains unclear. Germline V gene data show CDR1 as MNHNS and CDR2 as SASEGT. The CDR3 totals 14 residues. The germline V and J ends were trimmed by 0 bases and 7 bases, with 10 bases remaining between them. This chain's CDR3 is CASSEAQVQQPQHF. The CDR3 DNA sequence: TGTGCCAGCAGTGAAGCGCAGGTGCAACAGCCCCAGCATTTT.

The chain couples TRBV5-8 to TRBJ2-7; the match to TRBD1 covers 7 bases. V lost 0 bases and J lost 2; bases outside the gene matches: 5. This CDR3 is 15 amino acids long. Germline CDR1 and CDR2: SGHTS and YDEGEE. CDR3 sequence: CASSLVGTDTYEQYF. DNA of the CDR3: TGTGCCAGCAGCTTGGTAGGGACAGACACCTACGAGCAGTACTTC.

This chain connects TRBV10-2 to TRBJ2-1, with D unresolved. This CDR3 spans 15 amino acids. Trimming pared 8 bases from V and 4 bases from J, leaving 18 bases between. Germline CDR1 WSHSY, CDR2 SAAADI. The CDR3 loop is CASVKTSRAYNEQFF. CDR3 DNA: TGCGCCAGCGTGAAGACCAGCCGGGCGTACAATGAGCAGTTCTTC.

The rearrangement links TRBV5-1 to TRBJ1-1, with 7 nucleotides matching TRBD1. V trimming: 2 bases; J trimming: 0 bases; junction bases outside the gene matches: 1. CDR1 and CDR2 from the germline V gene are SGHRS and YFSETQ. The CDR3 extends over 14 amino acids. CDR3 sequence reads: CASSFGTVNTEAFF. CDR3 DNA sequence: TGCGCCAGCAGCTTCGGGACAGTGAACACTGAAGCTTTCTTT.

CDR3 sequence reads: CASSPSSVSNTGELFF. In DNA form, the CDR3 reads TGTGCCAGCTCACCATCTAGTGTTTCGAACACCGGGGAGCTGTTTTTT. The chain recombines TRBV18 with TRBJ2-2; no clear D. The CDR3 has 16 amino acids. Deletions cut 2 bases from V and 0 bases from J, with 10 bases between. The germline V gene encodes CDR1 KGHSH and CDR2 LQKENI.

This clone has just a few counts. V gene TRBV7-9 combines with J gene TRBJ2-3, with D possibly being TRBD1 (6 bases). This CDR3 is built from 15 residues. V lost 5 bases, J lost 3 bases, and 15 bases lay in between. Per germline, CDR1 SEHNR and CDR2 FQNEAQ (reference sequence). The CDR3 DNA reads TGTGCCAGCAGCACCTACAGGGAACGGACAGATACGCAGTATTTT. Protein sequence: CASSTYRERTDTQYF.

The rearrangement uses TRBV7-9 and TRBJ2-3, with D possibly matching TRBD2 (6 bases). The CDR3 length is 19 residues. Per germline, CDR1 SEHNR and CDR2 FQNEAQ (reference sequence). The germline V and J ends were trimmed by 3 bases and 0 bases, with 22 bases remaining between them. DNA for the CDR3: TGTGCCAGCAGCTTCCAAGTCCGAATCCGGGAGTGGAGCACAGATACGCAGTATTTT. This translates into CASSFQVRIREWSTDTQYF.

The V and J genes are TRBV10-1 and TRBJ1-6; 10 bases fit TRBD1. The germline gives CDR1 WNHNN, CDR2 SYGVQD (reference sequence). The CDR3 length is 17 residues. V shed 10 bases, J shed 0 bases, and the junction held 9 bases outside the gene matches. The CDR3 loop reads CANPTGGAGSYNSPLHF. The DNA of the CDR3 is TGCGCCAACCCGACAGGGGGCGCGGGCTCCTATAATTCACCCCTCCACTTT.

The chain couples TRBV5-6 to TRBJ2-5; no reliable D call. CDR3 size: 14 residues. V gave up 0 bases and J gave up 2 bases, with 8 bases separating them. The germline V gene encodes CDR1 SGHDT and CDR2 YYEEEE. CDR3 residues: CASSLGRRQETQYF. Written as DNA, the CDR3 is TGTGCCAGCAGCTTGGGGCGGCGGCAAGAGACCCAGTACTTC. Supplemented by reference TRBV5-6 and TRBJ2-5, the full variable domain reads DAGVTQSPTHLIKTRGQQVTLRCSPKSGHDTVSWYQQALGQGPQFIFQYYEEEERQRGNFPDRFSGHQFPNYSSELNVNALLLGDSALYLCASSLGRRQETQYFGPGTRLLVL.

The CDR3 nucleotides are TGTGCCAGCTCACCCAACTACGGGAATGAGCAGTTCTTC. It is translated as CASSPNYGNEQFF. V is TRBV18 and J is TRBJ2-1, with D unclear. This CDR3 is built from 13 residues. Looked up from germline, CDR1 is KGHSH and CDR2 is LQKENI. V was pared by 3 bases and J by 7 bases, with 10 bases between.

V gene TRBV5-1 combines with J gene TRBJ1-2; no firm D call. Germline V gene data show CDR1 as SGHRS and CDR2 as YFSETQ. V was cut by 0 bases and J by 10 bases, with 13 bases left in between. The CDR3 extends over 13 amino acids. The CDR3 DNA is TGCGCCAGCAGCTTGGAATATCGGTCGCCCTACACCTTC. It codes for CASSLEYRSPYTF.

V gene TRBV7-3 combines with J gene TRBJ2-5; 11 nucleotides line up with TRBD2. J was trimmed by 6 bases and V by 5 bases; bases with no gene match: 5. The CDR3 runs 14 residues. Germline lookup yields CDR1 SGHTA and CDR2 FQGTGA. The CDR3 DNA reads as TGTGCCAGCAGCCCTTTAGCGGGGGGGAAGACCCAGTACTTC. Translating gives CASSPLAGGKTQYF.

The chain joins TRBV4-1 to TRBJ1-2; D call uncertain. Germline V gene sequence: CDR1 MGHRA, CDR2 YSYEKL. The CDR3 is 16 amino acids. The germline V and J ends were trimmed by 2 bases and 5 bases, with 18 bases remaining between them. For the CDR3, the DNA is TGCGCCAGCAGCCAACAGTATGGCCCGCGACCTTATGGCTACACCTTC. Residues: CASSQQYGPRPYGYTF.

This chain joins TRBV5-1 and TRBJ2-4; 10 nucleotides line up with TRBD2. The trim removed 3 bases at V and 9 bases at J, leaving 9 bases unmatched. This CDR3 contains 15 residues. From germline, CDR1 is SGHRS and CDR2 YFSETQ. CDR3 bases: TGCGCCAGCAGCTCCTCTAGCGGGAGTGCAGGCATTCAGTACTTC. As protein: CASSSSSGSAGIQYF.

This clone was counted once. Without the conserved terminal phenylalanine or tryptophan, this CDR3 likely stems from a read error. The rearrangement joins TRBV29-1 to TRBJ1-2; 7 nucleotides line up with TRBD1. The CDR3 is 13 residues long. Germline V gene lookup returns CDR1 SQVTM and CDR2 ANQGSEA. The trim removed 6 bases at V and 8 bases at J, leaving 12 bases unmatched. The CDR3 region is CSVLTRQGQGYTL. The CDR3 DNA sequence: TGCAGCGTCCTCACCCGACAGGGCCAGGGCTACACCCTC.

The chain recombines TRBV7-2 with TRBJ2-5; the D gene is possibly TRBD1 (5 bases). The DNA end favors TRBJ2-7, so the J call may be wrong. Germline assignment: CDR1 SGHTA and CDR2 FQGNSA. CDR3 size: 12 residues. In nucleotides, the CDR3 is TGTGCCAGCAGCCAAAGGGGTTACGAGCAGTACTTC. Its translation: CASSQRGYEQYF.